Below, 32 T cell receptor beta chains from the same sample are listed, as sequenced in a study of tumor-infiltrating lymphocytes in primary liver carcinoma. Starting from around 500 ng of total RNA, TCR beta cDNA was produced with a primer in the constant region. For TCR beta, libraries were produced by three nested multiplex PCR rounds using slightly modified ARM-PCR. A C-beta reverse primer and TRBV1-TRBV30 forward primers served in each of the first two PCR rounds, at ten to eleven cycles apiece. TCRdb re-called the multiplex PCR reads with MiXCR, one entry per CDR3 protein. The data show about 180,000 distinct CDR3 sequences, 60% seen once. RNA isolated from unsorted whole blood supplied the blood RNA, with germline DNA also extracted. The sequencing input was peripheral blood. The receptors stem from a man aged 35-49 years with primary liver carcinoma and hepatitis B virus infection.

This clonotype was counted a few times. The rearrangement joins TRBV6-5 to TRBJ1-1, with 7 nucleotides matching TRBD1. V was pared by 2 bases and J by 3 bases, with 12 bases of the junction left unmatched. The CDR3 consists of 17 residues. Germline CDR1 reads MNHEY; CDR2 reads SVGAGI. The CDR3 is CASSYVQGGGGYTEAFF. The CDR3 DNA sequence: TGTGCCAGCAGTTACGTCCAGGGGGGAGGGGGGTACACTGAAGCTTTCTTT.

This chain connects TRBV6-1 to TRBJ1-2; D ambiguous. This CDR3 region has 14 residues. V lost 2 bases, J lost 3 bases, and 10 bases lay in between. CDR1 and CDR2 (germline): MNHNS, SASEGT. This chain's CDR3 is CASSEIADYYGYTF. The CDR3 nucleotides are TGTGCCAGCAGTGAAATAGCAGATTACTATGGCTACACCTTC.

About this clonotype itself: One end of the junction fails to match germline, which may point to a read error. The chain recombines TRBV29-1 with TRBJ2-7; D may be TRBD1 (6 bases). The CDR3 length is 13 residues. Germline V gives CDR1 SQVTM, CDR2 ANQGSEA. The CDR3 coding sequence is TGCAGCGTTGTTGAAGACAGGCCGCTCCAGCAATACTTC. It yields the protein CSVVEDRPLQQYF.

The rearrangement links TRBV12-3 or TRBV12-4 to TRBJ2-6; D is uncertain. The CDR3 is 14 amino acids. V lost 4 bases to trimming and J lost 0 bases, with 4 bases between them. Here the CDR3 DNA reads TGTGCCAGCAGTTGGAGCTCTGGGGCCAACGTCCTGACTTTC. Translated, it gives CASSWSSGANVLTF.

The V gene is TRBV6-1, the J gene TRBJ2-3; TRBD2 agrees at 7 bases. The CDR3 extends over 14 amino acids. Trimming removed 7 bases from V and 2 bases from J; junction bases left unmatched: 6. Germline CDR1 reads MNHNS; CDR2 reads SASEGT. CDR3 in DNA: TGTGCCAGCAAGAGGGAGCGGGACACAGATACGCAGTATTTT. The encoded protein is CASKRERDTDTQYF.

In regard to this clonotype: A read error may produce the germline difference seen at one junction end. V is TRBV2 and J is TRBJ2-1, with 7 bases lining up with TRBD2. The CDR3 loop spans 17 amino acids. Germline-derived CDR1 and CDR2 are SNHLY and FYNNEI. The chain's CDR3 is CASSTMGLAAAYDEQFF. In DNA form, the CDR3 reads TGTGCCAGCAGTACCATGGGGCTAGCGGCGGCCTACGATGAGCAGTTCTTC.

This clonotype was counted ten times or more. This rearrangement joins TRBV4-1 to TRBJ1-4; a weak D match, TRBD1 (6 bases). V shed 5 bases and J shed 8 bases, with 18 bases lying between them. Looked up from germline, CDR1 is MGHRA and CDR2 is YSYEKL. CDR3 length equals 15 residues. The CDR3 coding sequence is TGCGCCAGCAGCAGAATAAGGGGGTCGCGAGAAAAACTGTTTTTT. Residues: CASSRIRGSREKLFF.

V gene TRBV27 combines with J gene TRBJ1-6; unclear D gene. The ends were cut back, 5 bases at V and 7 bases at J, with 12 bases in the middle. The germline gives CDR1 MNHEY, CDR2 SMNVEV (reference sequence). CDR3 length: 14 residues. The CDR3 bases are TGTGCCAGCAGTACCCGGACCCCGAATTCACCCCTCCACTTT. Amino acids: CASSTRTPNSPLHF.

As concerns this clonotype: Its ends do not fully match the called genes, so a read error is possible. The chain joins TRBV11-2 to TRBJ2-7; D possibly corresponds to TRBD1 (6 bases). Germline CDR1 is SGHAT and CDR2 is FQNNGV. This CDR3 contains 15 residues. The CDR3 loop reads CTSSLNRDIRKEQYF. CDR3 nucleotides: TGTACCAGCAGCTTAAATAGGGACATCCGTAAGGAGCAGTACTTC.

The V call is TRBV6-1, the J call TRBJ2-1; 7 bases line up with TRBD1. The CDR3 has 15 residues. Trimming removed 6 bases from V and 4 bases from J; junction bases left unmatched: 9. CDR1 and CDR2 from the germline V gene are MNHNS and SASEGT. CDR3 nucleotides: TGTGCCAGCAGAGGACAGGTAGACCCTTACAATGAGCAGTTCTTC. This translates into CASRGQVDPYNEQFF.

With regard to this clonotype: A read error is possible here, since a much larger clone lies one base away. The chain recombines TRBV29-1 with TRBJ2-7; 11 bases map to TRBD1. This CDR3 comprises 13 residues. Germline V gene lookup returns CDR1 SQVTM and CDR2 ANQGSEA. With V trimmed by 8 bases and J by 3 bases, 6 bases remained unmatched. DNA for the CDR3: TGCAGCCTCGGGACAGGGGGAGGCTACGAGCAGTACTTC. Translating gives CSLGTGGGYEQYF.

In regard to this clonotype: This may be a read error, as it is one base from a much larger clone. This sequence joins TRBV11-1 and TRBJ2-3; D is uncertain. CDR1 SGHAT and CDR2 FQDESV come from the germline V gene (reference sequence). This CDR3 contains 16 residues. The CDR3: CASNLGRYSPTDTQYF. The CDR3 DNA is TGTGCCAGCAACTTAGGGCGATATTCCCCCACAGATACGCAGTATTTT.

As regards this clonotype: A clone one base away is much larger, so this may be a read error. V gene TRBV11-2 combines with J gene TRBJ2-3; 14 bases are shared with TRBD2. The CDR3 extends over 17 amino acids. CDR1 and CDR2 from the germline V gene are SGHAT and FQNNGV. The CDR3 sequence: CPSSWGLAGVERDTQYF. As DNA, the CDR3 is TGTCCCAGCAGCTGGGGACTAGCGGGAGTAGAGCGGGATACGCAGTATTTT.

V usage is TRBV7-9 and J usage is TRBJ2-7; the D gene is possibly TRBD1 (6 bases). Per the germline V gene, CDR1 is SEHNR and CDR2 is FQNEAQ (reference sequence). V dropped 1 base and J dropped 2 bases, with 9 bases sitting between them. CDR3 length equals 14 residues. The CDR3, as DNA: TGTGCCAGCAGCTTAGGGACAGCCGCCTACGAGCAGTACTTC. Translating gives CASSLGTAAYEQYF.

This chain uses TRBV6-1 with TRBJ2-1; 9 nucleotides line up with TRBD2. The CDR3 covers 15 residues. V dropped 2 bases and J dropped 10; count of bases not matched to a gene: 9. Germline CDR1 is MNHNS and CDR2 is SASEGT. The CDR3 DNA is TGTGCCAGCAGTGAAATGGCGGGAGGGTACTACGAGCAGTTCTTC. As protein: CASSEMAGGYYEQFF.

Points on this clonotype: This may arise from a read error, as a much more abundant clone is one base away. V and J are TRBV29-1 and TRBJ2-1; TRBD2 agrees at 9 bases. This CDR3 has 13 residues. The germline V gene has CDR1 SQVTM and CDR2 ANQGSEA. The CDR3 sequence is CSVPGTSLNEHFF. The DNA of the CDR3 is TGCAGCGTACCCGGGACTAGCTTAAATGAGCACTTCTTC.

This chain connects TRBV6-1 to TRBJ2-7; D unclear. With 3 bases removed from V and 0 bases from J, the gap between germline ends came to 3 bases. Germline V gene lookup returns CDR1 MNHNS and CDR2 SASEGT. This CDR3 contains 12 residues. CDR3 sequence: CASSDNSYEQYF. CDR3 nucleotide sequence: TGTGCCAGCAGTGACAACTCCTACGAGCAGTACTTC.

This clonotype has at least ten counts. This chain links TRBV11-2 with TRBJ1-1; D gene uncertain. V lost 0 bases and J 3 bases, leaving 5 bases between the germline ends. The CDR3 is 13 amino acids. Germline CDR1 is SGHAT and CDR2 is FQNNGV. CDR3 DNA: TGTGCCAGCAGCTTAGATGTGGACACTGAAGCTTTCTTT. Its translation is CASSLDVDTEAFF. Drawing the rest from reference TRBV11-2 and TRBJ1-1, the complete variable domain is EAGVAQSPRYKIIEKRQSVAFWCNPISGHATLYWYQQILGQGPKLLIQFQNNGVVDDSQLPKDRFSAERLKGVDSTLKIQPAKLEDSAVYLCASSLDVDTEAFFGQGTRLTVV.

Details on this clonotype: Because the CDR3 is missing its conserved closing phenylalanine or tryptophan, this is likely a read error. This chain links TRBV30 with TRBJ1-6; possibly TRBD1 for D (5 bases). CDR1 GTSNPN and CDR2 SVGIG come from the germline V gene (reference sequence). V was cut by 3 bases and J by 8 bases, with 11 bases left in between. The CDR3 consists of 13 residues. CDR3 sequence: CAWSGQGDSPLHV. The CDR3 bases are TGTGCCTGGAGCGGGCAGGGCGATTCACCCCTCCACGTT.

This CDR3 reads CASSLELIGDYNEQFF. The CDR3 bases are TGTGCCAGCAGCTTAGAGTTGATAGGGGATTACAATGAGCAGTTCTTC. The chain uses TRBV11-1 and TRBJ2-1, with D possibly TRBD1 on 5 matching bases. The CDR3 contains 16 residues. Germline V gene sequence: CDR1 SGHAT, CDR2 FQDESV (reference sequence). The ends were cut back, 1 base at V and 4 bases at J, with 14 bases in the middle.

This chain connects TRBV11-2 to TRBJ2-7; D is tentatively TRBD1 or TRBD2 (5 bases each). CDR1 is SGHAT and CDR2 is FQNNGV in the germline V gene. V lost 2 bases, J lost 5 bases, and 10 bases lay in between. CDR3 length equals 13 residues. CDR3 nucleotide sequence: TGTGCCAGCAGCTTAATCGGGGCGAACGAGCAGTACTTC. Translated, it gives CASSLIGANEQYF.

Worth noting for this clonotype: One end of the junction fails to match germline, which may point to a read error. This chain links TRBV6-1 with TRBJ1-5, with D unresolved. In germline, CDR1 is MNHNS, CDR2 SASEGT. The length of the CDR3 is 13 residues. The CDR3 loop is CDSSEDPSQPQHF. CDR3 in DNA: TGTGACAGCAGTGAAGATCCTAGCCAGCCCCAGCATTTT.

By its share, this clonotype is medium-sized (0.01 to 0.1%). This sequence joins TRBV11-1 and TRBJ2-3, with 7 bases fitting TRBD1. Losses at the gene ends were 1 base for V and 6 bases for J; bases not matched to a gene: 7. The CDR3 has 15 amino acids. Germline V gene sequence: CDR1 SGHAT, CDR2 FQDESV (reference sequence). Here the CDR3 DNA reads TGTGCCAGCAGCTTAGGAAGGGGGCGCGTGGATACGCAGTATTTT. Amino acids: CASSLGRGRVDTQYF.

As for this clonotype: One junction end does not reproduce the germline sequence, and a read error may be involved. The chain joins TRBV11-2 to TRBJ2-1; tentative D call: TRBD2 (6 bases). CDR1 is SGHAT and CDR2 is FQNNGV in the germline V gene. The CDR3 is made up of 13 amino acids. The chain's CDR3 is CASSLITGDEQFF. Here the CDR3 DNA reads TGCGCCAGTAGCTTAATAACGGGAGATGAGCAGTTCTTC.

As for this clonotype: A read error is possible here, since a much larger clone lies one base away. The rearrangement joins TRBV29-1 to TRBJ2-7; 7 nucleotides line up with TRBD1. This CDR3 is 11 amino acids long. Germline V CDR1 and CDR2: SQVTM, ANQGSEA. The CDR3 DNA reads TGCAGCGCAGAGACAGGGTACGACCAGTACTTC. Translated: CSAETGYDQYF.

The CDR3 loop reads CASSQSALSTDTQHF. The CDR3 DNA sequence: TGTGCCAGCAGTCAGTCCGCTTTGAGCACAGATACGCAGCATTTT. V gene TRBV4-2 combines with J gene TRBJ2-3; D not certain. The J call may be mistaken, given a closer DNA end match to TRBJ1-5. Germline V gives CDR1 LGHNA, CDR2 YNFKEQ. The CDR3 totals 15 residues.

On this clonotype: A read error may account for a junction end that differs from germline. V gene TRBV12-3 or TRBV12-4 combines with J gene TRBJ2-7; the D is unclear. The CDR3 length is 15 residues. Written as DNA, the CDR3 is TGTGCCAGCAGTTTAACTCCCCCACAGAGCTACGAGCAGCACTTC. The encoded protein is CASSLTPPQSYEQHF.

CDR3 coding DNA: TGCGCCAGCAGACTTGCATCGAACACCGGGGAGCTGTTTTTT. Protein product: CASRLASNTGELFF. The gene calls are TRBV4-1 and TRBJ2-2; no definite D call. V was shortened by 6 bases and J by 0 bases, with 8 bases between the two germline ends. The CDR3 extends over 14 amino acids. Germline CDR1 reads MGHRA; CDR2 reads YSYEKL.

To note about this clonotype: Since a much larger clone is just one base distant, this may be a read error. The J gene is TRBJ2-3, the V gene TRBV11-2, with a possible D match to TRBD2 (6 bases). CDR1 is SGHAT, CDR2 FQNNGV, per germline. There are 15 residues in the CDR3. CDR3 protein: CASSPLARSTDTHYF. The CDR3 DNA reads TGTGCCAGCAGCCCTCTAGCGCGTAGCACAGATACGCACTATTTT. The full variable domain, rest sourced from reference TRBV11-2 and TRBJ2-3, is EAGVAQSPRYKIIEKRQSVAFWCNPISGHATLYWYQQILGQGPKLLIQFQNNGVVDDSQLPKDRFSAERLKGVDSTLKIQPAKLEDSAVYLCASSPLARSTDTHYFGPGTRLTVL.

CDR3 sequence: CASNSDYNSPLHF. The CDR3 nucleotides read TGTGCCAGCAATTCGGATTATAATTCACCCCTCCACTTT. V gene TRBV6-6 combines with J gene TRBJ1-6; no clear D gene. The CDR3 runs to 13 residues. Trimming removed 7 bases at V and 4 bases at J, with 8 bases between. Germline CDR1 MNHNY, CDR2 SVGAGI (reference sequence).

The gene calls are TRBV10-3 and TRBJ2-3, with 7 bases aligning to TRBD2. This CDR3 is 14 amino acids long. V was pared by 11 bases and J by 0 bases, with 8 bases of the junction left unmatched. Germline lookup yields CDR1 ENHRY and CDR2 SYGVKD. The CDR3 nucleotides read TGTGCCGTCGGGGGGAGCCCCAGCACAGATACGCAGTATTTT. This codes for CAVGGSPSTDTQYF.

The sample holds many counts of this clonotype. The chain employs TRBV11-2 and TRBJ2-7; possibly TRBD2 for D (6 bases). Per germline, CDR1 SGHAT and CDR2 FQNNGV. V lost 2 bases and J lost 4, with 15 bases in between. The CDR3 contains 15 residues. CDR3 in DNA: TGTGCCAGCAGCTTACGAGGAGCGGGCAGATACGAGCAGTACTTC. It encodes CASSLRGAGRYEQYF.